This entry features one T cell receptor (beta chain) sequence. Its antigen is still unknown. The sample originates from a study of yellow fever vaccine responses in identical twins. Regarding the study as a whole: The authors reported partly convergent, partly personalized vaccine responses in identical twins.

One entry per CDR3 protein, called by TCRdb with MiXCR from the RT-PCR reads. The sample records 20,000 or so distinct CDR3 sequences, about 65% being singletons. V lost 8 bases and J lost 2, with 10 bases in between. The CDR3 totals 12 residues. The receptor was isolated from a woman younger than 35 who received the yellow fever vaccine. The sample here was T cells from blood (PBMCs), unsorted or a sorted subset (not recorded which), taken before or after yellow fever vaccination (not recorded which). The V and J genes are TRBV12-3 or TRBV12-4 and TRBJ2-7; D not resolved. In nucleotides, the CDR3 is TGTGCCAGCTCAAGGTTCCCCTACGAGCAGTACTTC. It specifies CASSRFPYEQYF.